A single sample gave rise to the 13 T cell receptor beta chains below, sequenced in a study of shared clonotypes between healthy human individuals. This table comes from immunoSEQ multiplex PCR, and its TCRdb copy is limited to in-frame clones, with some not included. The sample carries 2 million to 3 million clones, over 85% recorded once. The sequenced sample consisted of naive CD4+ T cells from PBMCs. Regarding subset: CD45RA+ positively selected. Receptor source: a young man in good health. Some clones in this sample may be carry-over from other donors' samples.

The rearrangement links TRBV19 to TRBJ1-5, with a possible D match to TRBD1 (5 bases). Per the germline V gene, CDR1 is LNHDA and CDR2 is SQIVND (reference sequence). V lost 5 bases, J lost 4 bases, and 15 bases lay in between. The CDR3 is 15 residues long. CDR3 bases: TGTGCCAGTAGTCCCGGACAATTAAAGAATCAGCCCCAGCATTTT. The encoded protein is CASSPGQLKNQPQHF.

The rearrangement links TRBV2 to TRBJ1-5; maybe TRBD1 (5 bases). This CDR3 has 15 residues. Germline lookup yields CDR1 SNHLY and CDR2 FYNNEI. Deletions cut 4 bases from V and 8 bases from J, with 18 bases between. CDR3 DNA sequence: TGTGCCAGCAGTGGAGGGGTGGCAGCGGAGGAGCCCCAGCATTTT. This gives the protein CASSGGVAAEEPQHF.

The chain has TRBV5-1 and TRBJ2-1; tentative D call: TRBD2 (5 bases). CDR3 length: 14 amino acids. The V gene lost 4 bases and the J gene lost 16 bases, with 24 bases spanning the gap. CDR1 is SGHRS, CDR2 YFSETQ, per germline. Here the CDR3 DNA reads TGCGCCAGCAGCCCGGACTCCTTCGTCGGCAGCACCTTCTTC. Encoded protein: CASSPDSFVGSTFF.

The V gene is TRBV7-8, the J gene TRBJ2-7; 7 bases map to TRBD2. V dropped 6 bases and J dropped 3; count of bases not matched to a gene: 14. The germline V gene encodes CDR1 SGHVS and CDR2 FQNEAQ. This CDR3 is built from 16 residues. The CDR3 sequence is CASSPKIRDYIYEQYF. As DNA, the CDR3 is TGTGCCAGCAGTCCGAAAATAAGGGACTATATCTACGAGCAGTACTTC.

About this clone: The same CDR3 arises from other DNA sequences in this sample as well. This chain's CDR3 is CASSLNSNQPQHF. The CDR3, as DNA: TGTGCCAGCAGCTTAAATAGCAATCAGCCCCAGCATTTT. V is TRBV5-6 and J is TRBJ1-5; no firm D call. Between the trimmed V and J ends, which lost 2 bases and 0 bases, there was a span of 3 bases. The CDR3 is 13 residues long. Germline CDR1 SGHDT, CDR2 YYEEEE.

V and J are TRBV5-8 and TRBJ2-2; 10 positions match TRBD2. This CDR3 has 18 amino acids. Germline V gives CDR1 SGHTS, CDR2 YDEGEE. V gave up 4 bases and J gave up 0 bases; unmatched junction bases: 9. Here the CDR3 DNA reads TGTGCCAGCAGCCGAAGAACTAGCGGGAACTCGAACACCGGGGAGCTGTTTTTT. Encoded protein: CASSRRTSGNSNTGELFF.

DNA for the CDR3: TGTGCCAGCAGTTCAGGGACCGCAAGCCTCTACAATGAGCAGTTCTTC. This codes for CASSSGTASLYNEQFF. The chain recombines TRBV9 with TRBJ2-1; perhaps D is TRBD1 or TRBD2 (5 bases each). The CDR3 sequence is 16 residues long. Trimming cost V 5 bases and J 3 bases, with 18 bases left between them. Germline-derived CDR1 and CDR2 are SGDLS and YYNGEE.

J is TRBJ2-7 and V is TRBV7-2; the match to TRBD2 covers 9 bases. This CDR3 is built from 14 residues. V lost 6 bases to trimming and J lost 0 bases; unmatched junction nucleotides: 3. CDR1 SGHTA and CDR2 FQGNSA come from the germline V gene. CDR3 sequence: CASRDSGSSYEQYF. The CDR3 DNA is TGTGCCAGCAGAGATAGCGGGAGCTCCTACGAGCAGTACTTC. The full variable domain, completed using reference TRBV7-2 and TRBJ2-7, is GAGVSQSPSNKVTEKGKDVELRCDPISGHTALYWYRQSLGQGLEFLIYFQGNSAPDKSGLPSDRFSAERTGGSVSTLTIQRTQQEDSAVYLCASRDSGSSYEQYFGPGTRLTVT.

This clone was counted once. The gene calls are TRBV28 and TRBJ2-7; unclear D gene. Germline CDR1 reads MDHEN; CDR2 reads SYDVKM. This CDR3 has 13 residues. Trimming removed 2 bases at V and 3 bases at J, with 8 bases between. For the CDR3, the DNA is TGTGCCAGCAGTTTACGTCACAGCTACGAGCAGTACTTC. It yields the protein CASSLRHSYEQYF.

Notes on this clone: The same CDR3 is also encoded by other DNA sequences in this sample. The chain couples TRBV28 to TRBJ2-7; 8 nucleotides line up with TRBD2. CDR1 MDHEN and CDR2 SYDVKM come from the germline V gene. With V trimmed by 6 bases and J by 0 bases, 4 bases remained unmatched. The CDR3 loop spans 14 amino acids. CDR3 in amino acids: CASRLAGGSYEQYF. CDR3 DNA: TGTGCCAGCAGGCTAGCGGGTGGCTCCTACGAGCAGTACTTC.

Details on this clone: Its ends do not fully match the called genes, so a read error is possible. The rearrangement uses TRBV7-9 and TRBJ1-1; possibly TRBD1 for D (6 bases). The CDR3 covers 13 residues. Germline-derived CDR1 and CDR2 are SEHNR and FQNEAQ (reference sequence). CDR3 protein: CAGSLGQNTEAFF. CDR3 DNA: TGTGCCGGCAGTCTGGGACAGAACACTGAAGCTTTCTTT.

This chain links TRBV5-6 with TRBJ2-7; possibly TRBD1 for D (5 bases). The CDR3 runs to 13 residues. CDR1 is SGHDT and CDR2 is YYEEEE in the germline V gene. Trimming pared 4 bases from V and 3 bases from J, leaving 11 bases between. For the CDR3, the DNA is TGTGCCAGCAGCCGACCTCAGGGCTACGAGCAGTACTTC. Protein product: CASSRPQGYEQYF.

CDR3 amino acids: CASSPGLAGEAPLTDTQYF. As DNA, the CDR3 is TGTGCCAGCAGCCCAGGACTAGCGGGAGAGGCGCCGCTCACAGATACGCAGTATTTT. The gene calls are TRBV5-5 and TRBJ2-3, with 13 bases aligning to TRBD2. The CDR3 has 19 amino acids. J lost 2 bases, V lost 4 bases, and 13 bases had no gene match. Germline CDR1 SGHKS, CDR2 YYEKEE (reference sequence).